This T cell receptor beta chain was profiled in a study of blood T cell repertoires in COVID-19. Study overall: The study drew acute and convalescent COVID-19 samples from the United States, Italy and Spain. From T cells, B-cell-depleted T cells, or PBMCs came the material, which was cDNA or gDNA.

Authors' processing steps: Amplified reference gene primers provided the basis for estimating nucleated cell counts. Assay used: immunoSEQ multiplex PCR; TCRdb lists only in-frame clones, some missing. From that table come the V and J calls and clone size; the DNA was used to work out D and trimming. In the table there are some 230,000 clones, approximately 80% of which are singletons. The CDR3 loop spans 13 amino acids. V gave up 5 bases and J gave up 9 bases, with 14 bases separating them. Germline V lookup: CDR1 MNHEY, CDR2 SVGAGI. The sample consisted of peripheral blood. The gene calls are TRBV6-5 and TRBJ1-3, with D unresolved. The receptor comes from a woman in her 50s with acute or convalescent COVID-19. The CDR3 nucleotides read TGTGCCAGCAGTACCCAGGAAGGAGGCACCATATATTTT. Its translation is CASSTQEGGTIYF.